The 19 T cell receptor beta chains in this list originate from one sample, sequenced in a study of blood T cell repertoires in COVID-19. Measured with immunoSEQ multiplex PCR; TCRdb has only the in-frame clones, and not every one. The sample lists about 200,000 clones; 65% to 90% were seen once. Sequencing used peripheral blood. The source is a man between 50 and 59 years old with acute or convalescent COVID-19.

The rearrangement links TRBV6-5 to TRBJ1-2; the D gene is possibly TRBD1 (6 bases). CDR1 MNHEY and CDR2 SVGAGI come from the germline V gene. Trimming shortened V by 6 bases and J by 7 bases, and 15 bases separated the two germline ends. The CDR3 runs to 13 residues. CDR3 nucleotide sequence: TGTGCCAGCAGCCTTACAGGGACGGGTGGCTACACCTTC. It translates to CASSLTGTGGYTF.

The genes are TRBV18 and TRBJ1-4; 7 bases map to TRBD1. Germline assignment: CDR1 KGHSH and CDR2 LQKENI. This CDR3 contains 16 residues. With 2 bases clipped from V and 8 bases from J, the junction kept 11 bases outside the gene matches. The CDR3 DNA is TGTGCCAGCTCACCAGCGTTAAAGGGGGCAGAGGAAAAACTGTTTTTT. Translation: CASSPALKGAEEKLFF. The whole variable domain, filled in from reference TRBV18 and TRBJ1-4, reads NAGVMQNPRHLVRRRGQEARLRCSPMKGHSHVYWYRQLPEEGLKFMVYLQKENIIDESGMPKERFSAEFPKEGPSILRIQQVVRGDSAAYFCASSPALKGAEEKLFFGSGTQLSVL.

This chain joins TRBV19 and TRBJ2-7; possibly TRBD1 for D (5 bases). The CDR3 loop spans 14 amino acids. Trimming shortened V by 3 bases and J by 0 bases, and 9 bases separated the two germline ends. CDR1 and CDR2 from the germline V gene are LNHDA and SQIVND (reference sequence). The CDR3 nucleotides are TGTGCCAGTAGTATCGGACACCTCTCCTACGAGCAGTACTTC. Its protein is CASSIGHLSYEQYF. The full variable domain, with the rest looked up from reference TRBV19 and TRBJ2-7, is DGGITQSPKYLFRKEGQNVTLSCEQNLNHDAMYWYRQDPGQGLRLIYYSQIVNDFQKGDIAEGYSVSREKKESFPLTVTSAQKNPTAFYLCASSIGHLSYEQYFGPGTRLTVT.

This clone occurred once. The gene calls are TRBV30 and TRBJ1-5, with D perhaps matching TRBD1 (6 bases). V dropped 7 bases and J dropped 3 bases, with 13 bases sitting between them. This CDR3 comprises 13 residues. Germline values: CDR1 GTSNPN, CDR2 SVGIG (reference sequence). The CDR3 coding sequence is TGTGCCTCGCGGGGGGGGCCCAATCAGCCCCAGCATTTT. Amino acid sequence: CASRGGPNQPQHF.

The chain couples TRBV19 to TRBJ2-5, with TRBD1 matching over 8 bases. The CDR3 sequence is 16 residues long. CDR1 LNHDA and CDR2 SQIVND come from the germline V gene (reference sequence). The junction had 9 bases not matched to a gene; V was cut back by 2 bases and J by 4 bases. This CDR3 reads CASSITPGGQGETQYF. DNA for the CDR3: TGTGCCAGTAGTATAACCCCGGGTGGACAGGGAGAGACCCAGTACTTC.

J is TRBJ1-5 and V is TRBV7-2, with 7 bases aligning to TRBD1. Trimming removed 3 bases from V and 7 bases from J; junction bases left unmatched: 12. This CDR3 has 16 residues. The germline gives CDR1 SGHTA, CDR2 FQGNSA. The CDR3 here is CASSFSRGSGGQPQHF. DNA of the CDR3: TGTGCCAGCAGCTTCTCCAGGGGGTCAGGAGGCCAGCCCCAGCATTTT.

The V gene is TRBV21-1, the J gene TRBJ1-5. TRBV21-1 is classified as a pseudogene. The CDR3 is made up of 11 amino acids. The CDR3 loop reads CASSEGLPQHF. The CDR3 DNA follows: TGTGCCAGCAGCGAGGGTCTGCCCCAGCATTTT.

The V and J genes are TRBV27 and TRBJ2-1, with 9 bases that match TRBD2. The V and J ends lost 8 bases and 7 bases, in that order; junction bases with no gene match: 9. This CDR3 spans 14 amino acids. The V gene's germline CDR1 is MNHEY and CDR2 SMNVEV (reference sequence). This CDR3 reads CASRGAGGINEQFF. The DNA for the CDR3 is TGTGCCAGCCGTGGGGCGGGGGGGATAAATGAGCAGTTCTTC.

The CDR3 protein is CASSLGGSSYNSPLHF. DNA of the CDR3: TGTGCCAGCAGCTTGGGAGGCAGCTCCTATAATTCACCCCTCCACTTT. The rearrangement links TRBV5-5 to TRBJ1-6; D gene ambiguous. CDR3 size: 16 residues. The V end lost 0 bases, the J end lost 0 bases, and 7 bases lay between the germline ends. CDR1 and CDR2 (germline): SGHKS, YYEKEE (reference sequence).

In its sample, this clone was seen a few times. The chain uses TRBV19 and TRBJ1-2; 7 bases are a match to TRBD1. CDR3 length: 13 amino acids. J was trimmed by 5 bases and V by 7 bases; bases with no gene match: 7. Germline lookup yields CDR1 LNHDA and CDR2 SQIVND (reference sequence). CDR3 bases: TGTGCCAGTATCCGGGACAGTGGATATGGCTACACCTTC. Amino acids: CASIRDSGYGYTF.

This chain joins TRBV6-5 and TRBJ1-2, with D possibly TRBD1 on 5 matching bases. V dropped 0 bases and J dropped 8 bases, with 16 bases sitting between them. This CDR3 is built from 15 residues. Germline V gene lookup returns CDR1 MNHEY and CDR2 SVGAGI. In DNA, the CDR3 is TGTGCCAGCAGTTACTCGACCCAGGCTCGGGGGGGCTACACCTTC. Translated: CASSYSTQARGGYTF.

V is TRBV3-1 (or the pseudogene TRBV3-2) and J is TRBJ1-1; 9 positions agree with TRBD1. The V gene's germline CDR1 is LGHDT and CDR2 YNNKEL (reference sequence). With 5 bases clipped from V and 1 base from J, the junction kept 2 bases outside the gene matches. This CDR3 has 14 amino acids. The CDR3 sequence: CASSGDRANTEAFF. The CDR3 nucleotides read TGTGCCAGCAGCGGGGACAGGGCGAACACTGAAGCTTTCTTT.

The chain carries TRBV6-5 and TRBJ1-2; 7 bases fit TRBD1. This CDR3 has 14 residues. J gave up 7 bases and V 7 bases, and 12 bases lay outside the gene matches. Germline V gene data show CDR1 as MNHEY and CDR2 as SVGAGI. The CDR3 here is CASKGGTGAFGYTF. The CDR3 DNA sequence: TGTGCCAGCAAGGGTGGCACAGGGGCGTTTGGCTACACCTTC.

The V call is TRBV29-1, the J call TRBJ1-1; the D gene is possibly TRBD1 (5 bases). The length of the CDR3 is 11 residues. Deletions cut 4 bases from V and 5 bases from J, with 8 bases between. The V gene's germline CDR1 is SQVTM and CDR2 ANQGSEA. The CDR3, as DNA: TGCAGCGTTGTCGGGGGTACTGAAGCTTTCTTT. Its protein product is CSVVGGTEAFF.

The V gene is TRBV6-5, the J gene TRBJ2-5, with D tentatively TRBD1 (6 bases). CDR1 and CDR2 from the germline V gene are MNHEY and SVGAGI. The CDR3 runs 15 residues. V was shortened by 6 bases and J by 2 bases, with 16 bases between the two germline ends. CDR3 sequence reads: CASSHGQTAQETQYF. The CDR3 DNA reads TGTGCCAGCAGCCACGGACAGACCGCTCAAGAGACCCAGTACTTC.

The V and J genes are TRBV27 and TRBJ1-5; weak D call: TRBD1 (5 bases). The germline V and J ends were trimmed by 1 base and 7 bases, with 11 bases remaining between them. The CDR3 extends over 14 amino acids. In germline, CDR1 is MNHEY, CDR2 SMNVEV (reference sequence). The CDR3 DNA is TGTGCCAGCAGTTTATTATCAGGGAACCAGCCCCAGCATTTT. This codes for CASSLLSGNQPQHF.

V gene TRBV3-1 (or the pseudogene TRBV3-2) combines with J gene TRBJ2-3; possibly TRBD2 for D (6 bases). This CDR3 contains 14 residues. V lost 4 bases, J lost 3 bases, and 11 bases lay in between. CDR1 is LGHDT, CDR2 YNNKEL, per germline (reference sequence). The CDR3 spells CASSLTLATDTQYF. The CDR3 bases are TGTGCCAGCAGCCTCACGCTAGCGACAGATACGCAGTATTTT.

This rearrangement joins TRBV18 to TRBJ1-1; D not certain. Germline assignment: CDR1 KGHSH and CDR2 LQKENI. Trimming took 3 bases from V and 1 from J, leaving 15 bases between them. The CDR3 is 16 amino acids. The CDR3 nucleotides are TGTGCCAGCTCACCTCGCGGGTCCCGAGGGAACACTGAAGCTTTCTTT. Protein product: CASSPRGSRGNTEAFF.

The chain couples TRBV30 to TRBJ1-1; the match to TRBD1 covers 7 bases. V shed 3 bases, J shed 2 bases, and the junction held 3 bases outside the gene matches. CDR3 length: 13 residues. Germline-derived CDR1 and CDR2 are GTSNPN and SVGIG (reference sequence). The CDR3 DNA reads TGTGCCTGGAGCGGACAGGCCAACACTGAAGCTTTCTTT. It translates to CAWSGQANTEAFF.